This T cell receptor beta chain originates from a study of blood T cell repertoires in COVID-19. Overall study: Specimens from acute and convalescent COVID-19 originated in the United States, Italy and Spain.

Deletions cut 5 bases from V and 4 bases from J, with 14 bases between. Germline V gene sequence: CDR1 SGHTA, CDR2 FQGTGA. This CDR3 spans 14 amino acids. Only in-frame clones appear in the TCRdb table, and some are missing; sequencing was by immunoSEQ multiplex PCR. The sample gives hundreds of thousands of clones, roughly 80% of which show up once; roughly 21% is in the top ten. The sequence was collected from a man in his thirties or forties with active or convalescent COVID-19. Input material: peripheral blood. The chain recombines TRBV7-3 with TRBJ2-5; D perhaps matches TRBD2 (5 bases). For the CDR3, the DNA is TGTGCCAGCAGCGCTGACCCGGCGGGAGAGACCCAGTACTTC. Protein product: CASSADPAGETQYF.